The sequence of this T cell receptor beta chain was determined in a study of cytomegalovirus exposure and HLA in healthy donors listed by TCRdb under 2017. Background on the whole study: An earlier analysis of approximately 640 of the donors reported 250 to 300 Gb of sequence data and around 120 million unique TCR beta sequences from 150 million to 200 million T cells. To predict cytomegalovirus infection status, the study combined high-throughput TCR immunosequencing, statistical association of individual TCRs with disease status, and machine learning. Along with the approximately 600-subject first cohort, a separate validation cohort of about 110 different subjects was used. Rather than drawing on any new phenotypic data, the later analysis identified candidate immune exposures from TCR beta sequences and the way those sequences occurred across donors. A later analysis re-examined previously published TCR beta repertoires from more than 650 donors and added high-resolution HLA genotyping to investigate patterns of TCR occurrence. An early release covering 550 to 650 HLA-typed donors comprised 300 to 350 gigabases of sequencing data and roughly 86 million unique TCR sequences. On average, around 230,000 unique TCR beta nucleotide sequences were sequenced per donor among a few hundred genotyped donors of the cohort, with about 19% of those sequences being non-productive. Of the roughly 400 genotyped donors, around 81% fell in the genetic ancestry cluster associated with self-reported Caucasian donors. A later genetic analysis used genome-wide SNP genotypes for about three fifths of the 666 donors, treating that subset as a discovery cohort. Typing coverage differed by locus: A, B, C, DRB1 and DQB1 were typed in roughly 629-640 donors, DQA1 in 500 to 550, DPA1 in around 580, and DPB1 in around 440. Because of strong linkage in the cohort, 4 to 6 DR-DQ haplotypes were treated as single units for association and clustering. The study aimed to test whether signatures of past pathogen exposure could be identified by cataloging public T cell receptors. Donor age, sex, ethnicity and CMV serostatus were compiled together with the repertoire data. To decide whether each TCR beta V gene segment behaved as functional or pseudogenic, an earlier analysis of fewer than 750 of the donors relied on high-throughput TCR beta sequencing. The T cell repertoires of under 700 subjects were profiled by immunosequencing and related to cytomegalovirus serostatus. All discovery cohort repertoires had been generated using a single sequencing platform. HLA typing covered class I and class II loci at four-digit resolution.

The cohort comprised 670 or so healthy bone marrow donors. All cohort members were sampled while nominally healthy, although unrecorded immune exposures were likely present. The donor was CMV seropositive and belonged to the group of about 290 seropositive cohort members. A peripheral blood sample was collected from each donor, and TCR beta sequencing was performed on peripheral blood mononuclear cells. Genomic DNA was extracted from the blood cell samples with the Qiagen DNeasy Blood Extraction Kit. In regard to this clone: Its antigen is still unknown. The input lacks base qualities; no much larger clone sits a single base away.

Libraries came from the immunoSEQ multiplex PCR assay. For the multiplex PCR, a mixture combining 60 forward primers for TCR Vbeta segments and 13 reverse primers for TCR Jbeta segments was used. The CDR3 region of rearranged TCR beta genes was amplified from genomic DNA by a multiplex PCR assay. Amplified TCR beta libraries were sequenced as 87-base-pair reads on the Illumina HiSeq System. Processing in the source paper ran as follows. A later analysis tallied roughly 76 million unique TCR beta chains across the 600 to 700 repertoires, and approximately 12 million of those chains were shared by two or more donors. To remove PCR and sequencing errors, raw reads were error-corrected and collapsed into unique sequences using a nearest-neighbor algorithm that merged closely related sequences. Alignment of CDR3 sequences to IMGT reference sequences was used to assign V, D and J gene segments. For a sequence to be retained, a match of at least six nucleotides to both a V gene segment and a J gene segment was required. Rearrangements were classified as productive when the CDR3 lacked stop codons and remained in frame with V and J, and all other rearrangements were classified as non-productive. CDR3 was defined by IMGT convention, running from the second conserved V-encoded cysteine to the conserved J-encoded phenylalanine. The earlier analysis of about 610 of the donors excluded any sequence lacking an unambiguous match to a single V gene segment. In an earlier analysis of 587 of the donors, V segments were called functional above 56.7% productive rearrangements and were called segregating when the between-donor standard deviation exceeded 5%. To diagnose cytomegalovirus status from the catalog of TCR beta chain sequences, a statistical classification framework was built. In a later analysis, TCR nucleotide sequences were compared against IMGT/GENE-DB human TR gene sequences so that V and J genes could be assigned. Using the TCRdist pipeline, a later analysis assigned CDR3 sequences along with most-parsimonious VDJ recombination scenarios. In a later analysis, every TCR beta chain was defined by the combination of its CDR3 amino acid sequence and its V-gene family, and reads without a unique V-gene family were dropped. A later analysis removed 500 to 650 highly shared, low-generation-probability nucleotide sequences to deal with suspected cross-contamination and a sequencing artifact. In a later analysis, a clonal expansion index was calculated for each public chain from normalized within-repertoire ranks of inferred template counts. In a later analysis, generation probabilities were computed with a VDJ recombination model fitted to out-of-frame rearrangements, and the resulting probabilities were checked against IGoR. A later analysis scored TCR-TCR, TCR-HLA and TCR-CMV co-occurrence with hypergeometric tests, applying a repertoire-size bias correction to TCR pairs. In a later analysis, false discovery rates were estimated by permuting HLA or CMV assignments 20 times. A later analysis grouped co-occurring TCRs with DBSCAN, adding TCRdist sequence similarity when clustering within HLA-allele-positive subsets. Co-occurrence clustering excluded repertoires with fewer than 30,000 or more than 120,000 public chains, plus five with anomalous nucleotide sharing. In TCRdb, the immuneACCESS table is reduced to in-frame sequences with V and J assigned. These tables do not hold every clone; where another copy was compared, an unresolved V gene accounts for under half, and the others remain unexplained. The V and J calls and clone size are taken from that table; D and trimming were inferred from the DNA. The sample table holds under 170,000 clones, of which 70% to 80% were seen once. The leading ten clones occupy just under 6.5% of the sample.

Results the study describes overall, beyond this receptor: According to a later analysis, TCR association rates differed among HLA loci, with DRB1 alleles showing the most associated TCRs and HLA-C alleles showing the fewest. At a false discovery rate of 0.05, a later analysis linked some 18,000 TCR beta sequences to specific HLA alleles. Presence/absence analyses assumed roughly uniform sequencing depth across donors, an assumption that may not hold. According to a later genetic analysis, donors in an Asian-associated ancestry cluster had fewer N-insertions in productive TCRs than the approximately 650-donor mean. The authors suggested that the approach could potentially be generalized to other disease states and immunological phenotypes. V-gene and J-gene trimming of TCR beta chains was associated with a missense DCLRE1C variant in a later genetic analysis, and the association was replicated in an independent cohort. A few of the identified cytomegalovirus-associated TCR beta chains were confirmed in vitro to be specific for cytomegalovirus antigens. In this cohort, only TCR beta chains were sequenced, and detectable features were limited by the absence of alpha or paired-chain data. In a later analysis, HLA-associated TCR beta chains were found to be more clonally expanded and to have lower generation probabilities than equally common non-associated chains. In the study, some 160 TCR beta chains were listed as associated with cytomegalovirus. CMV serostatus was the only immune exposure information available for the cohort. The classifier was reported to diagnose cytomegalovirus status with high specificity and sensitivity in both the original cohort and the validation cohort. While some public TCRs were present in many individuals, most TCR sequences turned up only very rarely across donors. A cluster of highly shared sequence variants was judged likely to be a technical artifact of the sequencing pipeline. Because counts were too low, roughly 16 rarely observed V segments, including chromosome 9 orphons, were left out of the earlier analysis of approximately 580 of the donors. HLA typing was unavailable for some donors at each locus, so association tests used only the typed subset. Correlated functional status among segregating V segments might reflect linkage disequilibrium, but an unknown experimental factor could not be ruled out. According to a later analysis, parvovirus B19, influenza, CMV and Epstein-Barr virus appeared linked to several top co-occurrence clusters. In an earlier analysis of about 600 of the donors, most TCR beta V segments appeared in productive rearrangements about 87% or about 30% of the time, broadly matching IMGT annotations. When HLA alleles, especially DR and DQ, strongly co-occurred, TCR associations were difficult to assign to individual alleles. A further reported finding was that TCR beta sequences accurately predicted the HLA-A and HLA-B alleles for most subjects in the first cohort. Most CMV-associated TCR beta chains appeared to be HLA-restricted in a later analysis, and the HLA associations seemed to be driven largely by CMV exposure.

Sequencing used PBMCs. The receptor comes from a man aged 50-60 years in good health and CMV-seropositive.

The sequenced DNA: TGTGCCAGCAGTAAGCCGGGACTAGCGGGAAGCGTCGGCGAGCAGTACTTC. Translated, this is CASSKPGLAGSVGEQYF. The rearrangement combines TRBV28 with TRBJ2-5, with 13 central nucleotides matching TRBD2. The DNA end favors TRBJ2-7, so the J call may be wrong. CDR1 and CDR2, looked up from the germline V gene, are MDHEN and SYDVKM. The CDR3 holds 17 amino acids from the cysteine to the phenylalanine. This entry keeps only the CDR3 DNA: 51 bases, framed from base 1.